This passage covers 2 T cell receptor beta chains from one sample sequenced in a study of blood T cell repertoires in COVID-19. Measured with immunoSEQ multiplex PCR; TCRdb has only the in-frame clones, and not every one. The sample carries tens of thousands of clones, over 70% recorded once. The sequencing sample was made of peripheral blood. Source of these receptors: a man between 65 and 80 years old with active COVID-19.

The V and J genes are TRBV6-5 and TRBJ2-2; 8 bases line up with TRBD1. The ends lost 6 bases at V and 6 bases at J; junction bases unmatched: 3. This CDR3 spans 13 amino acids. In germline, CDR1 is MNHEY, CDR2 SVGAGI. DNA for the CDR3: TGTGCCAGCAGACTACAGGGGGCCGGGGAGCTGTTTTTT. Its translation is CASRLQGAGELFF.

The chain links TRBV20-1 to TRBJ2-3, with D maybe TRBD2 (5 bases). This CDR3 region has 13 residues. Germline V gives CDR1 DFQATT, CDR2 SNEGSKA (reference sequence). The germline V and J ends were trimmed by 3 bases and 1 base, with 8 bases remaining between them. This chain's CDR3 is CSASSGGTDTQYF. DNA of the CDR3: TGCAGTGCTAGTTCCGGGGGCACAGATACGCAGTATTTT.